These 9 T cell receptor beta chains share one sample of origin, sequenced in a study of blood T cell repertoires in COVID-19. Clones were read by immunoSEQ multiplex PCR, and TCRdb kept only the in-frame ones, dropping some. Of over 40,000 clones listed, less than 90% are singletons. The sequencing sample was made of peripheral blood. The receptor source for this set is a man aged 55-75 years with active COVID-19.

J is TRBJ2-7 and V is TRBV6-5; a possible D gene is TRBD2 (5 bases). Trimming stripped 6 bases from V and 3 bases from J, with 6 bases between. Germline lookup yields CDR1 MNHEY and CDR2 SVGAGI. The CDR3 covers 11 residues. The CDR3, as DNA: TGTGCCAGCAGCGACTACTACGAGCAGTACTTC. Amino acids: CASSDYYEQYF.

V is TRBV10-3 and J is TRBJ2-1; D is possibly TRBD2 (6 bases). V shed 2 bases and J shed 4 bases, with 6 bases lying between them. Germline V gene lookup returns CDR1 ENHRY and CDR2 SYGVKD. The CDR3 consists of 13 residues. This CDR3 is CAISEGGYNEQFF. The CDR3 region has the DNA TGTGCCATCAGTGAGGGGGGGTACAATGAGCAGTTCTTC.

V is TRBV21-1 and J is TRBJ2-1; the table's D call TRBD1 went unverified against the DNA. TRBV21-1 is labeled a pseudogene. The CDR3 length is 17 residues. The CDR3 region has the DNA TGTGCCAGCACCTCCGGACAGGTAGGAGGGATCTACAATGAGCAGTTCTTC. This codes for CASTSGQVGGIYNEQFF.

Concerning this clone itself: This sample includes further DNA sequences coding for the same CDR3. The rearrangement links TRBV7-2 to TRBJ2-5; TRBD2 is a possible D gene (6 bases). This CDR3 is 14 amino acids long. Trimming stripped 0 bases from V and 5 bases from J, with 10 bases between. The V gene's germline CDR1 is SGHTA and CDR2 FQGNSA. CDR3 coding DNA: TGTGCCAGCAGCTTAGCGGGGGGTGGGGAGACCCAGTACTTC. It specifies CASSLAGGGETQYF.

The V gene is TRBV3-1 (or the pseudogene TRBV3-2), the J gene TRBJ2-3; D not resolved. Deletions cut 8 bases from V and 2 bases from J, with 11 bases between. CDR3 length: 13 amino acids. Germline V lookup: CDR1 LGHDT, CDR2 YNNKEL (reference sequence). The CDR3, as DNA: TGTGCCAGCTTGCAGAGGCCCACAGATACGCAGTATTTT. Residues: CASLQRPTDTQYF.

This clone was recorded once. The chain combines TRBV7-8 with TRBJ2-7; D might be TRBD1 (6 bases). The CDR3 is made up of 14 amino acids. V lost 0 bases and J lost 4, with 10 bases in between. Germline CDR1 is SGHVS and CDR2 is FQNEAQ. Here the CDR3 reads CASSLARQAYEQYF. Here the CDR3 DNA reads TGTGCCAGCAGCTTAGCAAGACAGGCTTACGAGCAGTACTTC.

The chain is built from TRBV7-2 and TRBJ2-5, with no clear D. CDR1 is SGHTA and CDR2 is FQGNSA in the germline V gene. The CDR3 covers 14 residues. The V gene lost 0 bases and the J gene lost 2 bases, with 7 bases spanning the gap. CDR3 region: CASSLALRQETQYF. The CDR3 region has the DNA TGTGCCAGCAGCTTAGCGTTGAGACAAGAGACCCAGTACTTC.

The rearrangement links TRBV27 to TRBJ2-3; 7 bases match TRBD1. This CDR3 is built from 14 residues. Germline CDR1 MNHEY, CDR2 SMNVEV (reference sequence). The V and J ends lost 5 bases and 9 bases, in that order; junction bases with no gene match: 11. CDR3: CASSPSNRGRTQYF. The CDR3 DNA reads as TGTGCCAGCAGTCCCTCGAACAGGGGACGAACGCAGTATTTT.

V and J are TRBV3-1 (or the pseudogene TRBV3-2) and TRBJ1-2; 8 bases match TRBD1. CDR1 is LGHDT, CDR2 YNNKEL, per germline (reference sequence). With V trimmed by 4 bases and J by 4 bases, 17 bases remained unmatched. The CDR3 runs to 18 residues. This CDR3 is CASSRSLIRDRTIYGYTF. CDR3 DNA sequence: TGTGCCAGCAGCCGCAGCCTTATCCGGGACAGGACTATCTATGGCTACACCTTC.